Listed here are 31 T cell receptor beta chains from one sample, sequenced in a study of T-cell memory formation after mild COVID-19. Each CDR3 protein is one row after TCRdb ran MiXCR on the 5' RACE reads. The table shows around 300,000 distinct CDR3 sequences, with roughly an eighth occurring only once. The sample taken for sequencing was PBMCs or a T cell subset sorted from them (not recorded which). Receptors originate from a man between 18 and 35 years old who had mild COVID-19 (a few samples of this study predate the infection). Cell type and time point are not known.

This rearrangement joins TRBV6-1 to TRBJ2-7, with D hard to call. V was shortened by 7 bases and J by 0 bases, with 10 bases between the two germline ends. Germline CDR1 is MNHNS and CDR2 is SASEGT. The CDR3 spans 13 residues. The CDR3 region is CASTLQSSYEQYV. CDR3 bases: TGTGCCAGCACTCTACAGAGCTCCTACGAGCAGTACGTC.

This clonotype was recorded a few times. The rearrangement joins TRBV20-1 to TRBJ2-7; TRBD2 matches at 14 bases. The CDR3 covers 13 residues. Per the germline V gene, CDR1 is DFQATT and CDR2 is SNEGSKA (reference sequence). V lost 6 bases to trimming and J lost 6 bases; unmatched junction nucleotides: 4. CDR3 DNA sequence: TGCAGTGCGACTAGCGGGGGGGAGACCGAGCAGTACTTC. Amino acids: CSATSGGETEQYF.

This chain uses TRBV18 with TRBJ1-6; the D is unclear. The germline gives CDR1 KGHSH, CDR2 LQKENI. Trimming took off 2 bases at V and 8 bases at J, with 7 bases between the two ends. This CDR3 has 13 residues. CDR3 bases: TGTGCCAGCTCACCAGGCGGAGATTCACCCCTCCACTTT. Amino acid sequence: CASSPGGDSPLHF.

This clonotype was seen only a few times. The chain uses TRBV9 and TRBJ1-4; 8 bases align to TRBD1. The CDR3 is made up of 16 amino acids. V gave up 1 base and J gave up 0 bases; unmatched junction bases: 2. Germline CDR1 and CDR2: SGDLS and YYNGEE. The CDR3 sequence is CASSVTGGATNEKLFF. The CDR3 bases are TGTGCCAGCAGCGTAACAGGGGGAGCAACTAATGAAAAACTGTTTTTT.

This clonotype was seen a handful of times. Written as DNA, the CDR3 is TGCGCCAGCAGTGAAAGAGCGGTAAACCCTGAAAAACTGTTTTTT. Its protein product is CASSERAVNPEKLFF. V gene TRBV10-2 combines with J gene TRBJ1-4; D remains unclear. V lost 3 bases and J lost 7, with 15 bases in between. CDR1 is WSHSY, CDR2 SAAADI, per germline. The length of the CDR3 is 15 residues.

The chain carries TRBV6-5 and TRBJ2-1; TRBD2 agrees at 10 bases. CDR1 and CDR2 from the germline V gene are MNHEY and SVGAGI. The ends lost 2 bases at V and 6 bases at J; junction bases unmatched: 7. This CDR3 is 16 amino acids long. DNA for the CDR3: TGTGCCAGCAGTTACGAGGCTAGCGGGGGTGGCAATGAGCAGTTCTTC. This gives the protein CASSYEASGGGNEQFF.

This clonotype has more than one count but fewer than ten. J is TRBJ2-7 and V is TRBV18; weak D call: TRBD1 (5 bases). The CDR3 extends over 15 amino acids. The V end was cut by 3 bases, the J end by 7 bases, with 19 bases between. Germline V lookup: CDR1 KGHSH, CDR2 LQKENI. This CDR3 is CASSPGQVALGEQYV. CDR3 in DNA: TGTGCCAGCTCACCGGGGCAGGTTGCGCTCGGGGAGCAGTACGTC.

The genes are TRBV6-5 and TRBJ2-3, with a weak D call TRBD2 (6 bases). CDR3 size: 17 residues. Germline CDR1 and CDR2: MNHEY and SVGAGI. V shed 4 bases and J shed 5 bases, with 22 bases lying between them. The CDR3 DNA sequence: TGTGCCAGCAGTTCCCGGGACTCACTTGGAAGGATAGATACGCAGTATTTT. The encoded protein is CASSSRDSLGRIDTQYF.

The gene calls are TRBV4-1 and TRBJ2-1; D uncertain. In germline, CDR1 is MGHRA, CDR2 YSYEKL. The CDR3 sequence is 17 residues long. The germline V and J ends were trimmed by 1 base and 2 bases, with 15 bases remaining between them. CDR3: CASSQGFEQYTYNEQFF. The CDR3, as DNA: TGCGCCAGCAGCCAAGGTTTCGAGCAGTACACCTACAATGAGCAGTTCTTC.

This clonotype was seen only a few times. The chain couples TRBV7-9 to TRBJ2-3, with D uncertain. V lost 4 bases and J 10 bases, leaving 18 bases between the germline ends. The CDR3 totals 14 residues. Germline lookup yields CDR1 SEHNR and CDR2 FQNEAQ (reference sequence). The CDR3 reads CASSSVLRFESQYF. The CDR3 DNA follows: TGTGCCAGCAGCTCCGTATTGCGGTTTGAGTCGCAGTATTTT.

The V call is TRBV5-1, the J call TRBJ2-1; D might be TRBD2 (7 bases). CDR1 is SGHRS, CDR2 YFSETQ, per germline. The CDR3 is made up of 14 amino acids. V lost 3 bases to trimming and J lost 6 bases, with 13 bases between them. CDR3 coding DNA: TGCGCCAGCAGCTCCCTGGGGGGGGCCAATGAGCAGTTCTTC. This sequence encodes CASSSLGGANEQFF.

The chain uses TRBV5-1 and TRBJ1-3; D remains unclear. Trimming removed 4 bases at V and 2 bases at J, with 10 bases between. CDR3 length equals 14 residues. CDR1 and CDR2 (germline): SGHRS, YFSETQ. CDR3 residues: CASSLGVPGNTIYF. In DNA, the CDR3 is TGCGCCAGCAGCCTTGGGGTTCCTGGAAACACCATATATTTT.

The chain couples TRBV5-1 to TRBJ1-2; D perhaps matches TRBD1 (6 bases). The CDR3 loop spans 14 amino acids. V lost 2 bases and J 5 bases, leaving 13 bases between the germline ends. The germline CDR1 and CDR2 sequences are SGHRS and YFSETQ. The CDR3 DNA reads TGCGCCAGCAGCTTAGGTACAGGGCGGTATGGCTACACCTTC. It specifies CASSLGTGRYGYTF.

This clonotype showed up just a few times. The rearrangement joins TRBV4-1 to TRBJ1-2, with D unresolved. Germline-derived CDR1 and CDR2 are MGHRA and YSYEKL. This CDR3 has 14 amino acids. V lost 1 base and J 4 bases, leaving 10 bases between the germline ends. CDR3: CASSQGGLRYGYTF. DNA for the CDR3: TGCGCCAGCAGCCAAGGAGGGCTTCGCTATGGCTACACCTTC.

This clonotype was found a few times. The V gene is TRBV20-1, the J gene TRBJ1-5; no clear D. V lost 5 bases to trimming and J lost 2 bases, with 13 bases between them. CDR3 length equals 14 residues. Germline V gene data show CDR1 as DFQATT and CDR2 as SNEGSKA (reference sequence). The DNA of the CDR3 is TGCAGTGCTCGGACTCGGCTAGGCAATCAGCCCCAGCATTTT. Translating it yields CSARTRLGNQPQHF.

This clonotype occurred a few times. V gene TRBV7-9 combines with J gene TRBJ2-3; 9 bases line up with TRBD2. Germline-derived CDR1 and CDR2 are SEHNR and FQNEAQ (reference sequence). V gave up 3 bases and J gave up 4 bases; unmatched junction bases: 5. The CDR3 contains 15 residues. The CDR3 DNA reads TGTGCCAGCAGCTTGTCGCTAGCGGGGTCAGATACGCAGTATTTT. This codes for CASSLSLAGSDTQYF.

This clonotype was seen more than once but under ten times. V is TRBV18 and J is TRBJ1-2; 7 nucleotides agree with TRBD1. There are 17 residues in the CDR3. Germline CDR1 is KGHSH and CDR2 is LQKENI. V was clipped by 3 bases and J by 5 bases; unmatched bases: 15. Here the CDR3 reads CASSPNGMRTGRYGYTF. The DNA of the CDR3 is TGTGCCAGCTCACCCAACGGGATGAGGACAGGACGGTATGGCTACACCTTC.

The rearrangement links TRBV30 to TRBJ1-1; 7 nucleotides line up with TRBD1. Germline CDR1 reads GTSNPN; CDR2 reads SVGIG (reference sequence). After removal of 1 base from V and 4 bases from J, the junction contained 0 bases not matched to a gene. CDR3 length: 12 amino acids. CDR3 region: CAWSAGGTEAFF. Here the CDR3 DNA reads TGTGCCTGGAGTGCAGGGGGCACTGAAGCTTTCTTT.

The chain recombines TRBV20-1 with TRBJ2-2, with D unclear. V gave up 1 base and J gave up 2 bases, with 11 bases separating them. The CDR3 spans 15 residues. Germline loops: CDR1 DFQATT, CDR2 SNEGSKA (reference sequence). The CDR3 DNA is TGCAGTGCTAGAGCTGGTTTCGGAAACACCGGGGAGCTGTTTTTT. Amino acid sequence: CSARAGFGNTGELFF.

This clonotype was recorded a few times. The chain joins TRBV12-3 or TRBV12-4 to TRBJ1-1; 7 nucleotides match TRBD1. J gave up 1 base and V 7 bases, and 3 bases lay outside the gene matches. The CDR3 contains 13 residues. CDR3 in amino acids: CASTYRGNTEAFF. The DNA of the CDR3 is TGTGCCAGCACCTACAGGGGGAACACTGAAGCTTTCTTT.

CDR3 nucleotides: TGTGCCAGCAGCTTAGCTGGGGGGCTGTATGGCTACACCTTC. Translating gives CASSLAGGLYGYTF. This sequence joins TRBV7-6 and TRBJ1-2, with D maybe TRBD1 (6 bases). The CDR3 spans 14 residues. V lost 0 bases and J 5 bases, leaving 10 bases between the germline ends. Germline CDR1 SGHVS, CDR2 FNYEAQ.

This clonotype was detected ten times or more. The chain combines TRBV6-1 with TRBJ2-7; D gene uncertain. CDR3 length: 13 residues. The germline CDR1 and CDR2 sequences are MNHNS and SASEGT. V gave up 7 bases and J gave up 2 bases, with 12 bases separating them. DNA for the CDR3: TGTGCCAGCAACAGCCCGGCCACCTACGAGCAGTACGTC. Amino acid sequence: CASNSPATYEQYV.

There are a few counts of this clonotype. This chain joins TRBV30 and TRBJ2-2; D possibly corresponds to TRBD1 (5 bases). CDR3 length: 13 amino acids. Between the trimmed V and J ends, which lost 1 base and 4 bases, there was a span of 7 bases. Germline CDR1 reads GTSNPN; CDR2 reads SVGIG (reference sequence). The CDR3 is CAWSADSTGELFF. The CDR3 nucleotides are TGTGCCTGGAGTGCCGACAGCACCGGGGAGCTGTTTTTT.

The genes are TRBV2 and TRBJ1-2; D unclear. Trimming pared 7 bases from V and 6 bases from J, leaving 15 bases between. The germline CDR1 and CDR2 sequences are SNHLY and FYNNEI. The CDR3 totals 13 residues. CDR3 protein: CASTPEGYHGYTF. The CDR3, as DNA: TGTGCCAGCACCCCTGAGGGCTACCATGGCTACACCTTC.

This clonotype turned up a few times. The rearrangement links TRBV20-1 to TRBJ2-7; D is undetermined. CDR1 is DFQATT, CDR2 SNEGSKA, per germline (reference sequence). V was clipped by 2 bases and J by 1 base, with 12 bases between them. This CDR3 contains 14 residues. The CDR3: CSARSPLESYEQYV. The CDR3 DNA follows: TGCAGTGCTAGAAGTCCCTTGGAATCCTACGAGCAGTACGTC.

The chain carries TRBV28 and TRBJ2-5; a possible D gene is TRBD1 (6 bases). The V and J ends lost 4 bases and 5 bases respectively, with 20 bases between them. CDR3 length: 16 amino acids. Germline V gives CDR1 MDHEN, CDR2 SYDVKM. The CDR3 bases are TGTGCCAGCAGTTCTCCCAGGGGCAAGGAAAGGGAGACCCAGTACTTC. It is translated as CASSSPRGKERETQYF.

In this sample, this clonotype turned up a few times. The chain employs TRBV7-3 and TRBJ2-3; 11 bases align to TRBD1. With V trimmed by 4 bases and J by 9 bases, 3 bases remained unmatched. Germline assignment: CDR1 SGHTA and CDR2 FQGTGA. The CDR3 totals 13 residues. DNA for the CDR3: TGTGCCAGCAGCTCGGGACAGGGGGGAACGCAGTATTTT. Translating it yields CASSSGQGGTQYF.

This sequence joins TRBV6-2 or TRBV6-3 and TRBJ1-4; no definite D call. The CDR3 runs to 12 residues. The germline V gene encodes CDR1 MNHEY and CDR2 SVGEGT. V was cut by 0 bases and J by 13 bases, with 9 bases left in between. CDR3 nucleotides: TGTGCCAGCAGTTACTCGACCACGGGACTGTTTTTT. This translates into CASSYSTTGLFF.

This clonotype was seen a handful of times. The chain links TRBV27 to TRBJ1-6; TRBD1 might be the D (5 bases). Germline values: CDR1 MNHEY, CDR2 SMNVEV (reference sequence). The CDR3 is made up of 13 amino acids. The V end lost 4 bases, the J end lost 12 bases, and 13 bases lay between the germline ends. CDR3 sequence reads: CASSSGPSVPLHF. CDR3 DNA sequence: TGTGCCAGCAGTTCGGGGCCCAGTGTACCCCTCCACTTT.

This clonotype was detected only a few times. The CDR3 loop reads CASSTTRGAGDEQYF. In DNA, the CDR3 is TGTGCCAGCAGCACGACCAGAGGGGCGGGGGACGAGCAGTACTTC. The rearrangement joins TRBV13 to TRBJ2-7; 7 bases agree with TRBD2. V lost 5 bases, J lost 5 bases, and 12 bases stayed unmatched. Germline CDR1 PRHDT, CDR2 FYEKMQ (reference sequence). This CDR3 spans 15 amino acids.

This clonotype turned up a few times. This chain uses TRBV7-9 with TRBJ1-1; 7 bases align to TRBD1. The CDR3 is 15 amino acids. Losses at the gene ends were 4 bases for V and 3 bases for J; bases not matched to a gene: 8. The germline CDR1 and CDR2 sequences are SEHNR and FQNEAQ (reference sequence). The CDR3 sequence: CASSSFATGDTEAFF. The CDR3 DNA follows: TGTGCCAGCAGCTCATTTGCTACAGGGGACACTGAAGCTTTCTTT. The full variable domain, rest sourced from reference TRBV7-9 and TRBJ1-1, is DTGVSQNPRHKITKRGQNVTFRCDPISEHNRLYWYRQTLGQGPEFLTYFQNEAQLEKSRLLSDRFSAERPKGSFSTLEIQRTEQGDSAMYLCASSSFATGDTEAFFGQGTRLTVV.